What follows is one T cell receptor (beta chain) and its context. This clone has just one count. No cognate antigen has been identified for it. Base quality data are lacking; no much larger clone is found one base away. The sample comes from a study of T cell responses to AZD1222 COVID-19 vaccine (dated by TCRdb to about 2021). With respect to the entire study: AZD1222 recipients given second doses at about 4 weeks or at about 12 weeks were pooled, since spike-specific TCR depth and breadth were not found to differ between the two schedules. A total of 233 trial participants underwent TCR sequencing, of whom approximately 200 had received two doses of AZD1222 and roughly 26 had received two doses of the MenACWY control vaccine. Trial participants were enrolled by age into 18-55, 56-69 and 70-plus year subgroups, with around 150, 28 and 57 TCR-sequenced participants respectively. General conclusions and limits of the study: Because no day 14 peak-response samples were available, the repertoires could be characterized only after the peak T cell response. Reportedly, close to half of the unique spike-specific TCRs recognized epitopes lying outside the regions that are mutated in the B.1.351 and B.1.1.7 variants. A significant rise in spike-specific TCR breadth and depth was observed after two AZD1222 doses relative to day 0 and relative to MenACWY recipients. Conclusions about previously exposed vaccinees are limited because only a handful of AZD1222 recipients were SARS-CoV-2 seropositive at baseline. The 56-69-year group was small, and its depth increase did not reach significance, likely because of low power. The whole spike protein was spanned by vaccine-associated CD4 TCRs, and dominant responses were seen in regions 160-218 and 743-854. Participants were mostly white British, with more females than males. The authors suggested clonal diversity may have been underestimated.

The CDR3 regions of human TCRbeta chains were analyzed by immunosequencing. The authors' analysis ran thus. TCRs in the repertoires were matched against a reference library of SARS-CoV-2-specific TCRs that had been generated with the MIRA antigen-specificity platform. Breadth was defined as the fraction of unique TCRs that were SARS-CoV-2-associated. Depth was defined as the fraction of total T cells that were SARS-CoV-2-associated. Using the MIRA data, each spike-specific TCR was mapped to the spike region that the TCR reacts to and placed in a CD4 or CD8 class. Log10-transformed breadth and depth values were compared by one-way ANOVA with Sidak's multiple comparisons tests. The table comes from immuneACCESS by way of TCRdb, which keeps in-frame sequences with V and J called. Part of the clones is missing from these tables; in studies checked, under half for an unresolved V gene and the rest for unknown reasons. From that table come the V and J calls and clone size; the DNA was used to work out D and trimming. For this sample there are about 130,000 clones; roughly 91% appear just once. The ten largest make up 7.5% to 9.5% of the sample.

Taken with the paper, the label for time point translates to: baseline before first vaccination. Vaccinee samples were obtained from the UK trials COV001 and COV002, which included a single-blind randomized controlled phase 2/3 trial of AZD1222 (ChAdOx1 nCoV-19) in healthy adults. For TCRbeta chain sequencing, PBMC samples from trial participants were taken at day 0 and at day 28 after the second dose. From the cysteine through the phenylalanine, the CDR3 covers 13 amino acids. Solely the CDR3 DNA is kept, with 39 bases framed from the first base. The germline ends are 6 bases apart after V is trimmed by 3 bases and J by 1 base.

This TCR was sampled from an adult in good health. Specimen: peripheral blood, collected on day 0 of AZD1222 vaccination. This chain joins TRBV12-3 or TRBV12-4 to TRBJ1-1, with no confidently assigned D gene. The DNA sequence is TGTGCCAGCAGTTTGAACGGGAACACTGAAGCTTTCTTT. Its protein is CASSLNGNTEAFF.